This T cell receptor (beta chain) was captured in a study of blood T cell repertoires in COVID-19. Background on the study: Collection of acute and convalescent COVID-19 samples took place in the United States, Italy and Spain. PBMCs, B-cell-depleted T cells, or T cells were the source of the cDNA or gDNA that made up the material.

Many counts were recorded for this clone. The V gene's germline CDR1 is SGHAT and CDR2 FQDESV (reference sequence). The V end lost 1 base, the J end lost 1 base, and 11 bases lay between the germline ends. The CDR3 is made up of 15 amino acids. Per the authors' pipeline: Cell counts per sample came from amplifying reference gene primers. Using immunoSEQ multiplex PCR, the repertoire was profiled, and TCRdb retains in-frame clones only, with some absent. V and J calls and clone size are those listed in that table; D and trimming were worked out from the DNA. The sample carries some 250,000 clones, approximately 84% recorded once.

This sequence was found in a woman of 80 years or more with acute or convalescent COVID-19. Specimen: peripheral blood. The chain employs TRBV11-1 and TRBJ2-7; D is uncertain. The CDR3 is CASSLGITKSYEQYF. The CDR3 DNA follows: TGTGCCAGCAGCTTAGGAATTACTAAATCCTACGAGCAGTACTTC.